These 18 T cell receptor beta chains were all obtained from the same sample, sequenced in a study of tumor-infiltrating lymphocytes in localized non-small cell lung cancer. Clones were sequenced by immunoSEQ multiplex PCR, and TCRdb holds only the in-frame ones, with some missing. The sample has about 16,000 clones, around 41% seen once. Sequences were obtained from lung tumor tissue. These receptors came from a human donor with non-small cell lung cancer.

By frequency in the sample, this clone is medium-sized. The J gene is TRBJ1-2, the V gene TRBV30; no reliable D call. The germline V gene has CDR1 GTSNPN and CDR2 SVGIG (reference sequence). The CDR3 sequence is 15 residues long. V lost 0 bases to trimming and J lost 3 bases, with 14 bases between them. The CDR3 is CAWSVNRPIDYGYTF. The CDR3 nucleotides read TGTGCCTGGAGTGTAAACAGACCAATCGACTATGGCTACACCTTC. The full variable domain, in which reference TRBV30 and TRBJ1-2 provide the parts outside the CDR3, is SQTIHQWPATLVQPVGSPLSLECTVEGTSNPNLYWYRQAAGRGLQLLFYSVGIGQISSEVPQNLSASRPQDRQFILSSKKLLLSDSGFYLCAWSVNRPIDYGYTFGSGTRLTVV.

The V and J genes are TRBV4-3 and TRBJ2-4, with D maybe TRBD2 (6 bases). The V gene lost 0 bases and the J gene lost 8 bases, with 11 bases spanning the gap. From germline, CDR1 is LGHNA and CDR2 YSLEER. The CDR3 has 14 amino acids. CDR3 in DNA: TGCGCCAGCAGCCAAGATTCGCGGAGGGACATTCAGTACTTC. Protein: CASSQDSRRDIQYF.

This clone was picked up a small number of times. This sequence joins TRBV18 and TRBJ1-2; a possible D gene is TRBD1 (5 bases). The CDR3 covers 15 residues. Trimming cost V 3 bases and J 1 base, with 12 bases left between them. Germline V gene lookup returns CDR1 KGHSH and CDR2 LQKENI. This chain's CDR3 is CASSPVDSNNYGYTF. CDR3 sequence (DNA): TGTGCCAGCTCACCGGTCGACAGCAATAACTATGGCTACACCTTC.

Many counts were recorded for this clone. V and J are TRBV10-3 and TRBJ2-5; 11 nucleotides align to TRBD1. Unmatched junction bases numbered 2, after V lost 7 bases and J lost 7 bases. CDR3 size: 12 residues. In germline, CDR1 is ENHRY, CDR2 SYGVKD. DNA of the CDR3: TGTGCCATCAAAGGGACAGGGGGGACCCAGTACTTC. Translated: CAIKGTGGTQYF.

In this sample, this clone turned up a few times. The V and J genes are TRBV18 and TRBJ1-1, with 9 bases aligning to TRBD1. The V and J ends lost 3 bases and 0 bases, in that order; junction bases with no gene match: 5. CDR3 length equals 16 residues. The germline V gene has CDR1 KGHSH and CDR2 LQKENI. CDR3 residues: CASSPPGQGLNTEAFF. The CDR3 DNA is TGTGCCAGCTCACCGCCGGGACAGGGACTGAACACTGAAGCTTTCTTT.

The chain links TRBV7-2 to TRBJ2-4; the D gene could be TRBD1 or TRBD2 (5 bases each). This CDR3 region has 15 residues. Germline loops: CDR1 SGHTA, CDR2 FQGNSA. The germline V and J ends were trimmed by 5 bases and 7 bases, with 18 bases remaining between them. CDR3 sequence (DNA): TGTGCCAGCAGCACCGGGACCTACCCTAGGAACATTCAGTACTTC. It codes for CASSTGTYPRNIQYF.

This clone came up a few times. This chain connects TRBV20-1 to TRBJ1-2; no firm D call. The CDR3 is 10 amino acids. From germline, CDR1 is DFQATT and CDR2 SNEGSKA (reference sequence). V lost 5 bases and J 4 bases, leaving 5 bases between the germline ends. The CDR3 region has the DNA TGCAGTGCTTATGGCTATGGCTACACCTTC. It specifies CSAYGYGYTF.

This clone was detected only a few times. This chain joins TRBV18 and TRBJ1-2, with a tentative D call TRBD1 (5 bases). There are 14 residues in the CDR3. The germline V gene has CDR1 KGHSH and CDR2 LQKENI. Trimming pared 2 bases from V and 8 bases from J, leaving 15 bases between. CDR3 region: CASSPDLGLEGYTF. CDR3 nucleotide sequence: TGTGCCAGCTCACCAGACCTGGGGCTGGAAGGCTACACCTTC.

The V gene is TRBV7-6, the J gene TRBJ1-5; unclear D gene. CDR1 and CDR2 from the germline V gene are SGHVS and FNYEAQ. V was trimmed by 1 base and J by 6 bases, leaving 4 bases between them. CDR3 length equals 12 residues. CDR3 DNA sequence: TGTGCCAGCAGCTTAGGGGGTCAGCCCCAGCATTTT. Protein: CASSLGGQPQHF.

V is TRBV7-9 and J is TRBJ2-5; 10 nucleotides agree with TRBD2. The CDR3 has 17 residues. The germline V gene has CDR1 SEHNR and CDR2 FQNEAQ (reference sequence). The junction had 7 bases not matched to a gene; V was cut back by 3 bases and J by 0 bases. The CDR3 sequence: CASSFYGLAEYQETQYF. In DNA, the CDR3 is TGTGCCAGCAGCTTCTATGGACTAGCGGAGTACCAAGAGACCCAGTACTTC. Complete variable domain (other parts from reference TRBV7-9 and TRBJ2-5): DTGVSQNPRHKITKRGQNVTFRCDPISEHNRLYWYRQTLGQGPEFLTYFQNEAQLEKSRLLSDRFSAERPKGSFSTLEIQRTEQGDSAMYLCASSFYGLAEYQETQYFGPGTRLLVL.

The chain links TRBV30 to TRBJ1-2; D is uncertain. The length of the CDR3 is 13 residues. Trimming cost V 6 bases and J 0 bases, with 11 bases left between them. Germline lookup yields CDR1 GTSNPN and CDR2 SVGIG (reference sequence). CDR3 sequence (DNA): TGTGCCTGCTATGACATAACTAACTATGGCTACACCTTC. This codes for CACYDITNYGYTF.

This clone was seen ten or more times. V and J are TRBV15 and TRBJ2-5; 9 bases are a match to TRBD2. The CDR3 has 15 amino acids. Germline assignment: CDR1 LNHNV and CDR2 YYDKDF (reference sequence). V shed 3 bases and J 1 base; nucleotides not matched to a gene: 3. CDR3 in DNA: TGTGCCACCAGCAGCTTAGCGGGGGTCCAAGAGACCCAGTACTTC. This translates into CATSSLAGVQETQYF. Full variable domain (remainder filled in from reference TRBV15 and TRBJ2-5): DAMVIQNPRYQVTQFGKPVTLSCSQTLNHNVMYWYQQKSSQAPKLLFHYYDKDFNNEADTPDNFQSRRPNTSFCFLDIRSPGLGDTAMYLCATSSLAGVQETQYFGPGTRLLVL.

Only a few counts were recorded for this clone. Here the CDR3 reads CASSFTPSEGYTF. In DNA, the CDR3 is TGCGCCAGCAGCTTTACCCCCTCAGAGGGGTACACCTTC. The chain is built from TRBV5-1 and TRBJ1-2, with D perhaps TRBD1 (5 bases). The CDR3 contains 13 residues. V gave up 2 bases and J gave up 11 bases, with 16 bases separating them. Germline V gene sequence: CDR1 SGHRS, CDR2 YFSETQ.

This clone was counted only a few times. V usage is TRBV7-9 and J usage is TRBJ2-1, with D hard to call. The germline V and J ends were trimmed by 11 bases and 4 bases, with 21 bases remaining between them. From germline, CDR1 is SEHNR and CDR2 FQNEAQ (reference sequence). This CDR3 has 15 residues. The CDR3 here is CAFGLGPSLYNEQFF. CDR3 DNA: TGTGCCTTTGGTCTCGGGCCCTCTTTATACAATGAGCAGTTCTTC.

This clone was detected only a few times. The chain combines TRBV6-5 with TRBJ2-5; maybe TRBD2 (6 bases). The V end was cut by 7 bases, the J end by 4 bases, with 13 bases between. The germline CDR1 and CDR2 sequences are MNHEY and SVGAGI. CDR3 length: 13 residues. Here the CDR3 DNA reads TGTGCCAGCAAAATGATGGGGGGAGAGACCCAGTACTTC. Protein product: CASKMMGGETQYF.

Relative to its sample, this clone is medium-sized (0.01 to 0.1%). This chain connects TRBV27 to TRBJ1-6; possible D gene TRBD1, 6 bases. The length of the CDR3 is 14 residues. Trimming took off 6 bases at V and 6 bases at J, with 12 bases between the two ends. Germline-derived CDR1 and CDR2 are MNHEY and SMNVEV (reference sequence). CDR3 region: CASSPGTSNSPLHF. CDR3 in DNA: TGTGCCAGCAGCCCAGGGACAAGTAATTCACCCCTCCACTTT.

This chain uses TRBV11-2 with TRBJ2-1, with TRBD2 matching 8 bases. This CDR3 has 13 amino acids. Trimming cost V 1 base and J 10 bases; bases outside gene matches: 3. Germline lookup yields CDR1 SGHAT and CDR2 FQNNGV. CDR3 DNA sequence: TGTGCCAGCAGCTTAGGAGTAGCGGGGGAGCAGTTCTTC. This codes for CASSLGVAGEQFF.

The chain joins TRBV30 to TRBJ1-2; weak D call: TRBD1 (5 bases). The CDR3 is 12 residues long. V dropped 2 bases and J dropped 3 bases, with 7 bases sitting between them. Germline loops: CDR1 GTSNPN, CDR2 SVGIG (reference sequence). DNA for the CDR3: TGTGCCTGGAGTACAGGAGACTATGGCTACACCTTC. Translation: CAWSTGDYGYTF.